This TCR beta chain stems from a study of shared clonotypes between healthy human individuals. Findings and caveats of the study: Collection of samples was limited to blood; tissue repertoires likely differ. For naive CD4 cells, roughly 5.5% of clonotypes were shared across a few donors. Non-shared clonotypes displayed generation probabilities falling below those of clonotypes present in all four donors.

Germline CDR1 reads SGHAT; CDR2 reads FQNNGV. The V end lost 0 bases, the J end lost 10 bases, and 4 bases lay between the germline ends. CDR3 length equals 10 residues. In the original processing: Owing to the provision of junction-only sequences devoid of quality scores by immunoSEQ, filtering differed. Sequencing was performed with immunoSEQ multiplex PCR; in TCRdb, only in-frame clones are kept and a portion is missing. V and J calls plus clone size are reproduced from that table; the DNA served to infer D and trimming. Of 550,000 to 600,000 clones listed, roughly 98% are singletons. Comments on this clone: Its antigen remains unidentified.

It was CD45RO-negative cells, positively selected for CCR7, that made up naive CD8 cells, with terminally differentiated effector memory CD45RA+ cells excluded. The clonotype comes from a man younger than 45 in good health. J is TRBJ2-7 and V is TRBV11-2, with D unresolved. Sequencing was carried out using naive CD8+ T cells sorted from blood. The CDR3 DNA sequence: TGTGCCAGCAGCTTAGATGGTCAGTACTTC. Its protein product is CASSLDGQYF.